These 7 T cell receptor beta chains were all obtained from the same sample, sequenced in a study of blood T cell repertoires in COVID-19. The assay was immunoSEQ multiplex PCR, and TCRdb's table has in-frame clones only and misses some. The sample contains some 150,000 clones, around 90% of which appear only once. The sequencing sample was made of peripheral blood. The origin of the receptors is a woman aged 55 to 70 with active or convalescent COVID-19.

The chain is built from TRBV2 and TRBJ1-2, with no clear D. Trimming removed 4 bases from V and 1 base from J, with 7 bases in between. Germline V lookup: CDR1 SNHLY, CDR2 FYNNEI. This CDR3 has 13 residues. The CDR3 spells CASSAGNNYGYTF. CDR3 DNA sequence: TGTGCCAGCAGTGCCGGGAATAACTATGGCTACACCTTC.

The V call is TRBV4-3, the J call TRBJ2-1; no definite D call. This CDR3 has 15 residues. The ends were cut back, 0 bases at V and 3 bases at J, with 9 bases in the middle. CDR1 is LGHNA, CDR2 YSLEER, per germline. CDR3 sequence: CASSQDLNIYNEQFF. The CDR3 nucleotides are TGCGCCAGCAGCCAAGACTTAAACATCTACAATGAGCAGTTCTTC.

V gene TRBV7-9 combines with J gene TRBJ1-2; D is perhaps TRBD1 (5 bases). There are 17 residues in the CDR3. V dropped 1 base and J dropped 1 base, with 16 bases sitting between them. Germline V gene data show CDR1 as SEHNR and CDR2 as FQNEAQ (reference sequence). The CDR3 sequence: CASSLEVAVGLNYGYTF. CDR3 nucleotide sequence: TGTGCCAGCAGCTTAGAGGTAGCTGTGGGACTTAACTATGGCTACACCTTC.

The CDR3 loop is CASSYHLPPTGNEQYF. The CDR3 bases are TGTGCCAGCAGTTACCATCTTCCCCCCACAGGGAACGAGCAGTACTTC. The chain is built from TRBV6-2 or TRBV6-3 and TRBJ2-7, with TRBD1 as a possible D gene (6 bases). Germline V gene sequence: CDR1 MNHEY, CDR2 SVGEGT. V was pared by 2 bases and J by 5 bases, with 19 bases between. The CDR3 runs 16 residues.

This clone came up once. The chain is built from TRBV14 and TRBJ1-4; 7 bases are shared with TRBD1. This CDR3 comprises 15 residues. Germline V lookup: CDR1 SGHDN, CDR2 FVKESK. With V trimmed by 2 bases and J by 5 bases, 5 bases remained unmatched. This CDR3 is CASSQQQGRNEKLFF. The CDR3 DNA is TGTGCCAGCAGCCAACAACAGGGGCGCAATGAAAAACTGTTTTTT. Full variable domain (rest looked up from reference TRBV14 and TRBJ1-4): EAGVTQFPSHSVIEKGQTVTLRCDPISGHDNLYWYRRVMGKEIKFLLHFVKESKQDESGMPNNRFLAERTGGTYSTLKVQPAELEDSGVYFCASSQQQGRNEKLFFGSGTQLSVL.

A single count supports this clone. This chain joins TRBV18 and TRBJ1-6, with D unresolved. The germline V gene encodes CDR1 KGHSH and CDR2 LQKENI. CDR3 length: 14 residues. Trimming took 2 bases from V and 5 from J, leaving 7 bases between them. CDR3 region: CASSPYANNSPLHF. CDR3 nucleotides: TGTGCCAGCTCACCATACGCGAATAATTCACCCCTCCACTTT.

The V gene is TRBV15, the J gene TRBJ1-5; maybe TRBD1 (5 bases). The V and J ends lost 5 bases and 5 bases respectively, with 13 bases between them. This CDR3 is 14 amino acids long. Germline V gene data show CDR1 as LNHNV and CDR2 as YYDKDF (reference sequence). The CDR3 sequence: CATSVSRAYQPQHF. The DNA for the CDR3 is TGTGCCACCAGCGTAAGCAGGGCTTATCAGCCCCAGCATTTT.